This T cell receptor beta chain came from a study of CD8+ T cells in alopecia areata. cDNA reverse transcribed from extracted RNA served as the sequencing template. Clones were sequenced by immunoSEQ multiplex PCR, and TCRdb holds only the in-frame ones, with some missing. Of 95,000 to 120,000 clones in the sample, almost 60% were seen once. Germline V gives CDR1 SEHNR, CDR2 FQNEAQ (reference sequence). Trimming shortened V by 5 bases and J by 2 bases, and 2 bases separated the two germline ends. The CDR3 length is 11 residues. Specimen: CD8+ T cells sorted from blood. This rearrangement joins TRBV7-9 to TRBJ2-3; no definite D call. The clonotype comes from a human donor in good health. The CDR3 coding sequence is TGTGCCAGCAGCGACACAGATACGCAGTATTTT. Translating gives CASSDTDTQYF.